This T cell receptor (beta chain) was observed in a study of T cell responses to AZD1222 COVID-19 vaccine. The germline gives CDR1 MNHEY, CDR2 SVGAGI. Between the trimmed V and J ends, which lost 7 bases and 3 bases, there was a span of 13 bases. The length of the CDR3 is 14 residues. Some clones are missing from TCRdb's copy, which holds only in-frame ones; the method was immunoSEQ multiplex PCR. Found here are about 160,000 clones, about 91% of them singletons; the top ten hold 4.4%. The sequencing here drew on peripheral blood, taken on day 0 of MenACWY control vaccination. The source of this sequence is an adult in good health. The chain combines TRBV6-5 with TRBJ2-1, with D possibly TRBD1 on 5 matching bases. The CDR3 sequence: CASTKAGFYNEQFF. CDR3 nucleotide sequence: TGTGCCAGCACCAAAGCAGGGTTCTACAATGAGCAGTTCTTC.